The entry below describes one TCR beta chain. In the source study's methods: For nucleated cells, counts were estimated from reference gene primer amplification. Profiling relied on immunoSEQ multiplex PCR, and the TCRdb table lists in-frame clones only, not all of them. The DNA was the basis for D and trimming; V, J and clone size are from that table. This table holds some 150,000 clones, 70% to 90% found once. This specimen comes from a study of blood T cell repertoires in COVID-19. Germline V CDR1 and CDR2: SGHRS, YFSETQ. The CDR3 totals 15 residues. V lost 3 bases and J lost 1; bases outside the gene matches: 5.

Material for sequencing was peripheral blood. This clonotype was obtained from a woman between 65 and 79 years old with acute or convalescent COVID-19. This rearrangement joins TRBV5-1 to TRBJ2-7; TRBD2 aligns across 9 bases. The CDR3 DNA is TGCGCCAGCAGCTCCAGCGGGGGGCGGTCCTACGAGCAGTACTTC. Translating gives CASSSSGGRSYEQYF.